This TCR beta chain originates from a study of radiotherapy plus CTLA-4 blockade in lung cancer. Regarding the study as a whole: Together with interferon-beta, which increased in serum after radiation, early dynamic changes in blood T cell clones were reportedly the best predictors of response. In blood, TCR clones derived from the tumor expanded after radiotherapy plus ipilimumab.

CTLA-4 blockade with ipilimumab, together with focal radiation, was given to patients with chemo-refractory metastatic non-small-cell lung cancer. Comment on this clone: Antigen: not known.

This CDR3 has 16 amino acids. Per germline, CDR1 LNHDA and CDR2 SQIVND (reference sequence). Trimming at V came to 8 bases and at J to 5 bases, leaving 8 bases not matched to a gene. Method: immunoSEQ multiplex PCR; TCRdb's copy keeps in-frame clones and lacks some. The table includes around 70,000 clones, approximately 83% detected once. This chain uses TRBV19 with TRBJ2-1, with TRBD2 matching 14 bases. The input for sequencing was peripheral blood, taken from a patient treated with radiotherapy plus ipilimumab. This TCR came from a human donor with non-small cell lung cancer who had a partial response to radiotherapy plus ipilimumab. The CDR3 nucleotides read TGTGCCAGTCGACTAGCGGGAGGGCCTTCTCACAATGAGCAGTTCTTC. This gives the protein CASRLAGGPSHNEQFF.